This T cell receptor (beta chain) was recovered during a study of T cell repertoires in cytomegalovirus infection. Study-wide background: Recently identified HLA-C-restricted CMV epitopes were used, and well-studied HLA-B-restricted CMV epitopes were used as well. Matching HLA type and CMV infection were both indicated by public TCR beta signatures.

Comment on this clonotype: The antigen is unknown.

Whole-study findings and limits: The ex vivo response showed dominance by HLA-C-restricted CMV-specific TCR beta clonotypes. People with CMV and the relevant HLA were identified by cumulative public TCR beta family frequency.

CDR3 length: 13 amino acids. CDR1 and CDR2 (germline): PRHDT, FYEKMQ (reference sequence). V dropped 4 bases and J dropped 5 bases, with 12 bases sitting between them. TCRdb recomputed calls from the reads with MiXCR, one row per CDR3 protein. The table lists approximately 910,000 distinct CDR3 sequences, less than 40% of them singletons. This sequence joins TRBV13 and TRBJ2-7; maybe TRBD2 (5 bases). The sample was cultured CD8+ T cells from PBMCs, taken from culture after CMV antigen stimulation. This clonotype was obtained from a human donor in good health (CMV status not recorded). Some clones in this sample may be carry-over from other donors' samples. The CDR3 protein is CASSSGLNHEQYV. DNA for the CDR3: TGTGCCAGCAGCTCAGGACTTAACCACGAGCAGTACGTC.